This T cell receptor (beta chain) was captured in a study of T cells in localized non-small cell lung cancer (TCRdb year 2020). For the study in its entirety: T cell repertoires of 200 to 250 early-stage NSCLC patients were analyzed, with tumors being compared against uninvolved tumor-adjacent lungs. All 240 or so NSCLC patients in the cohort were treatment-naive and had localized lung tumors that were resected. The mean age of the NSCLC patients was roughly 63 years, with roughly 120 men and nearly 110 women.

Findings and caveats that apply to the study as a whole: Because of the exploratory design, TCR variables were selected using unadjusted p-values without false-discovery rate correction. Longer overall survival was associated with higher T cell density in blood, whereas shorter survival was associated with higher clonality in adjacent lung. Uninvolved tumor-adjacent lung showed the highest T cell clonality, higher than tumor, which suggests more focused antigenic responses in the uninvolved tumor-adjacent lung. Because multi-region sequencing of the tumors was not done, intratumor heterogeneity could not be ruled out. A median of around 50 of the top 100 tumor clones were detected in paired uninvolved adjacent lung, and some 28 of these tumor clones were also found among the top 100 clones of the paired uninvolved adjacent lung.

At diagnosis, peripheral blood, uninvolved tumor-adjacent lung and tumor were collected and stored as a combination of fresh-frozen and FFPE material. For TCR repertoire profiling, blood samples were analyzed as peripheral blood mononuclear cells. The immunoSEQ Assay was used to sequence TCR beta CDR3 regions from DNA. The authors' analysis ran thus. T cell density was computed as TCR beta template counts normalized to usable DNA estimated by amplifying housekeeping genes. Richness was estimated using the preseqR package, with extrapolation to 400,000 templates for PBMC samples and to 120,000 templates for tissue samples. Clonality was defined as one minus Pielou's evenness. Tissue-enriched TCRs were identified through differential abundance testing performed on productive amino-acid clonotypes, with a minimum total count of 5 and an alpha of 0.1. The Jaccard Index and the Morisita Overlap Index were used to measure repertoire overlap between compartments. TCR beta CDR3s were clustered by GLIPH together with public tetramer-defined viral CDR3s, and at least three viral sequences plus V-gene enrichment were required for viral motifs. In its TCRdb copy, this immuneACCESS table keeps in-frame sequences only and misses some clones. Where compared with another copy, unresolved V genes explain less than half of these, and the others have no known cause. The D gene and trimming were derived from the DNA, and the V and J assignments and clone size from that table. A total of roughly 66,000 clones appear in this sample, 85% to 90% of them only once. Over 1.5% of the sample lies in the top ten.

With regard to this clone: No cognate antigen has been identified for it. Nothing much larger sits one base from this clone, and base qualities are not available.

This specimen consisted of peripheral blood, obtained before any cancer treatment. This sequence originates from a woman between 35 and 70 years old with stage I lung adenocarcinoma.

In nucleotide form, the sequence is TGTGCCAGCAGCGTACCTCGGCCAACTAATGAAAAACTGTTTTTT. It is translated as CASSVPRPTNEKLFF. Recombination linked TRBV7-2 to TRBJ1-4; the D gene cannot be resolved reliably. Relative to germline, V is 5 bases shorter and J is 0 bases shorter, with 10 bases between their ends. The germline V gene sets CDR1 to SGHTA and CDR2 to FQGNSA. The CDR3 starts with the cysteine, ends with the phenylalanine, and has 15 residues. CDR3 DNA is the only sequence kept; it has 45 bases, read in frame from the first base.